This TCR beta chain was obtained from a study of shared clonotypes between healthy human individuals. The method was immunoSEQ multiplex PCR; TCRdb's version includes in-frame clones alone and lacks a portion of them. The repertoire includes roughly 2 million clones, approximately 95% of them detected once, and around 0.13% sits in the top ten. In germline, CDR1 is ENHRY, CDR2 SYGVKD. Trimming removed 2 bases from V and 7 bases from J, with 21 bases in between. CDR3 length: 16 amino acids. The chain employs TRBV10-3 and TRBJ2-7; D is perhaps TRBD1 (6 bases). The material sequenced was naive CD4+ T cells sorted from blood. The subset: CD45RA+ positively selected. The receptor was derived from a man aged 18 to 29 in good health. CDR3 nucleotide sequence: TGTGCCATCAGTGAGGTTAGGAGACAGGACTTGGAGGAGCAGTACTTC. Translating gives CAISEVRRQDLEEQYF.